Given below is one T cell receptor beta chain in context. Its specificity is not known. The data were taken from a study of cytomegalovirus exposure and HLA in healthy donors. 13 Jbeta primers and 60 Vbeta primers were used for the PCR. TCRdb's copy holds only in-frame clones and misses some; the assay was immunoSEQ multiplex PCR. In the table there are 200,000 to 250,000 clones, around 83% of which are singletons. Findings of the study overall: As a later analysis revealed, most CMV-associated TCR beta chains appeared HLA-restricted.

The V end was cut by 2 bases, the J end by 5 bases, with 7 bases between. The V gene's germline CDR1 is LGHNT and CDR2 FRNRAP. The CDR3 totals 13 residues. The chain couples TRBV12-5 to TRBJ2-1; D perhaps matches TRBD2 (5 bases). The sample consisted of PBMCs. The TCR comes from a girl aged 2 to 9 in good health and CMV-seronegative. The CDR3 protein is CASGLPGNNEQFF. In nucleotides, the CDR3 is TGTGCTAGTGGTTTGCCGGGGAACAATGAGCAGTTCTTC.